This entry describes one TCR beta chain. This specimen belongs to a study of early T cells in non-severe SARS-CoV-2 infection. TCRdb ran MiXCR on the 5' RACE reads and lists one entry per CDR3 protein. The data show 64,000 or so distinct CDR3 sequences, with around 13% seen just once and roughly 1.4% held by the top ten. The germline V and J ends were trimmed by 1 base and 8 bases, with 10 bases remaining between them. Germline V gene data show CDR1 as SGHNT and CDR2 as YYREEE (reference sequence). The CDR3 covers 13 residues. The sequence was collected from an adult who was a healthcare worker with PCR-confirmed SARS-CoV-2 infection or an uninfected control (not recorded which). The source was whole blood, collected at baseline. The chain joins TRBV5-4 to TRBJ1-5, with D maybe TRBD1 (5 bases). CDR3 amino acids: CASSLNRQEPQHF. CDR3 DNA: TGTGCCAGCAGCTTGAACAGGCAAGAGCCCCAGCATTTT.